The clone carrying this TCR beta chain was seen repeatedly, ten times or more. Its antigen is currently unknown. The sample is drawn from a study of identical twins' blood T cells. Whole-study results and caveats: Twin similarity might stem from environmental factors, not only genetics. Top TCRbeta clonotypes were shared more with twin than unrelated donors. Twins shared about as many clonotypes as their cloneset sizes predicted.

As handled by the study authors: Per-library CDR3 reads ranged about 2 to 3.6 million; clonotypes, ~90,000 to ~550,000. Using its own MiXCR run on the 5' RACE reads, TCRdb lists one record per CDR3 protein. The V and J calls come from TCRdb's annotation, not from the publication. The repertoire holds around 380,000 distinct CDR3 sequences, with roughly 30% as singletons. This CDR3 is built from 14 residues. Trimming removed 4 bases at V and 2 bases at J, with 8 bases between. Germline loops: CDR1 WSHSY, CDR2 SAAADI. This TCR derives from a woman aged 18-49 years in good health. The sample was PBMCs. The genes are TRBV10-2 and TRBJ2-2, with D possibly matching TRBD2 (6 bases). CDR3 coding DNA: TGCGCCAGCAGTGGGGCGGGAAACACCGGGGAGCTGTTTTTT. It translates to CASSGAGNTGELFF.